The 21 T cell receptor beta chains listed next were all sequenced from one sample in a study of blood T cell repertoires in COVID-19. Clones were read by immunoSEQ multiplex PCR, and TCRdb kept only the in-frame ones, dropping some. The sample has hundreds of thousands of clones; roughly 90% are singletons. Sequencing was carried out using PBMCs or T cells enriched from blood (not recorded which). The receptor source for this set is a man aged 55 to 69 who had recovered from COVID-19.

The DNA of the CDR3 is TGTGCCAGCAGAAGGAACAGGGTGAACACCGGGGAGCTGTTTTTT. Translated, it gives CASRRNRVNTGELFF. The V and J genes are TRBV9 and TRBJ2-2; D possibly corresponds to TRBD1 (6 bases). The germline gives CDR1 SGDLS, CDR2 YYNGEE. Trimming left V 5 bases short and J 1 base short, with 12 bases between. There are 15 residues in the CDR3.

The chain couples TRBV7-3 to TRBJ2-1, with a weak D call TRBD1 (5 bases). V lost 1 base to trimming and J lost 7 bases, with 17 bases between them. This CDR3 is 16 amino acids long. CDR1 and CDR2 from the germline V gene are SGHTA and FQGTGA. The CDR3 loop is CASSLRSRAPGNEQFF. CDR3 nucleotides: TGTGCCAGCAGCTTAAGGTCACGGGCCCCAGGGAATGAGCAGTTCTTC.

This chain joins TRBV4-2 and TRBJ1-5; D may be TRBD1 (5 bases). The CDR3 is made up of 15 amino acids. CDR1 is LGHNA, CDR2 YNFKEQ, per germline. V lost 0 bases and J 2 bases, leaving 8 bases between the germline ends. The DNA of the CDR3 is TGTGCCAGCAGCCAAGAGACGACAGGCAATCAGCCCCAGCATTTT. It is translated as CASSQETTGNQPQHF.

The CDR3 region is CASSSVRRGLNEQYF. Here the CDR3 DNA reads TGTGCCAGCAGTTCAGTGCGCAGGGGGCTCAACGAGCAGTACTTC. V and J are TRBV28 and TRBJ2-7; TRBD1 agrees at 8 bases. J was trimmed by 5 bases and V by 4 bases; bases with no gene match: 10. CDR1 and CDR2 (germline): MDHEN, SYDVKM. There are 15 residues in the CDR3.

This clone has a handful of counts. The V gene is TRBV6-5, the J gene TRBJ1-2, with D tentatively TRBD1 (5 bases). Per the germline V gene, CDR1 is MNHEY and CDR2 is SVGAGI. The CDR3 extends over 12 amino acids. The germline V and J ends were trimmed by 6 bases and 8 bases, with 13 bases remaining between them. CDR3: CASRMGGRGYTF. CDR3 sequence (DNA): TGTGCCAGCAGGATGGGGGGTCGGGGCTACACCTTC.

The rearrangement uses TRBV6-1 and TRBJ2-7; D unresolved. CDR3 length: 14 residues. The V end lost 1 base, the J end lost 2 bases, and 9 bases lay between the germline ends. Germline CDR1 reads MNHNS; CDR2 reads SASEGT. CDR3 bases: TGTGCCAGCAGTGAAGGGAGCAGCACCTACGAGCAGTACTTC. Its protein is CASSEGSSTYEQYF.

The chain combines TRBV25-1 with TRBJ1-2; tentative D call: TRBD1 (5 bases). V dropped 10 bases and J dropped 3 bases, with 18 bases sitting between them. The germline gives CDR1 MGHDK, CDR2 SYGVNS. CDR3 size: 14 residues. This chain's CDR3 is CATLPPGSDYGYTF. In DNA, the CDR3 is TGTGCCACGCTACCACCAGGGTCTGACTATGGCTACACCTTC.

This chain links TRBV12-3 or TRBV12-4 with TRBJ1-2; D gene ambiguous. The CDR3 runs to 12 residues. The germline V and J ends were trimmed by 5 bases and 0 bases, with 4 bases remaining between them. The chain's CDR3 is CASSLTNYGYTF. The DNA for the CDR3 is TGTGCCAGCAGTCTTACTAACTATGGCTACACCTTC.

This clone was observed a few times. The V gene is TRBV12-5, the J gene TRBJ1-1, with a tentative D call TRBD1 (6 bases). Germline V gene data show CDR1 as LGHNT and CDR2 as FRNRAP. The CDR3 is 16 amino acids. Trimming removed 0 bases at V and 1 base at J, with 12 bases between. The CDR3 here is CASGLVLTQGNTEAFF. The CDR3 DNA reads as TGTGCTAGTGGTTTGGTCTTAACACAGGGGAACACTGAAGCTTTCTTT.

The gene calls are TRBV7-2 and TRBJ1-1; D gene uncertain. Trimming pared 6 bases from V and 8 bases from J, leaving 16 bases between. This CDR3 contains 13 residues. CDR1 and CDR2 from the germline V gene are SGHTA and FQGNSA. CDR3 in DNA: TGTGCCAGCAGTCAGGACGGACTGCGGGAAGCTTTCTTT. This codes for CASSQDGLREAFF.

V usage is TRBV7-9 and J usage is TRBJ2-1; D is uncertain. Trimming took off 3 bases at V and 9 bases at J, with 9 bases between the two ends. CDR3 size: 12 residues. The germline CDR1 and CDR2 sequences are SEHNR and FQNEAQ (reference sequence). For the CDR3, the DNA is TGTGCCAGCAGCTTGATTGGGCTTGAGCAGTTCTTC. Translated, it gives CASSLIGLEQFF. Drawing the rest from reference TRBV7-9 and TRBJ2-1, the complete variable domain is DTGVSQNPRHKITKRGQNVTFRCDPISEHNRLYWYRQTLGQGPEFLTYFQNEAQLEKSRLLSDRFSAERPKGSFSTLEIQRTEQGDSAMYLCASSLIGLEQFFGPGTRLTVL.

The gene calls are TRBV6-2 or TRBV6-3 and TRBJ2-3; D not resolved. The length of the CDR3 is 13 residues. Germline CDR1 is MNHEY and CDR2 is SVGEGT. V was cut by 6 bases and J by 6 bases, with 13 bases left in between. CDR3 DNA sequence: TGTGCCAGCAGCCGCAATTTCAGGGATACGCAGTATTTT. This translates into CASSRNFRDTQYF.

The chain employs TRBV18 and TRBJ1-3; the D gene is possibly TRBD1 (6 bases). CDR1 and CDR2 from the germline V gene are KGHSH and LQKENI. The CDR3 contains 15 residues. Trimming took off 5 bases at V and 4 bases at J, with 15 bases between the two ends. The DNA of the CDR3 is TGTGCCAGCTCAGGACAGAACCCACGGGGAAACACCATATATTTT. Translation: CASSGQNPRGNTIYF.

The chain uses TRBV12-5 and TRBJ1-1, with D uncertain. The CDR3 totals 15 residues. Germline V gene sequence: CDR1 LGHNT, CDR2 FRNRAP. Trimming left V 2 bases short and J 4 bases short, with 14 bases between. In nucleotides, the CDR3 is TGTGCTAGTGGTTTGAGGTTGACGGGAAGCACTGAAGCTTTCTTT. Residues: CASGLRLTGSTEAFF.

The chain is built from TRBV3-1 (or the pseudogene TRBV3-2) and TRBJ2-1; D unresolved. Germline assignment: CDR1 LGHDT and CDR2 YNNKEL (reference sequence). V lost 4 bases, J lost 9 bases, and 10 bases lay in between. This CDR3 spans 12 amino acids. The CDR3 DNA is TGTGCCAGCAGCCGTGGTCCGGTTGAGCAGTTCTTC. Translation gives CASSRGPVEQFF.

V is TRBV30 and J is TRBJ2-1; the match to TRBD2 covers 15 bases. The trim removed 8 bases at V and 0 bases at J, leaving 8 bases unmatched. This CDR3 has 17 amino acids. Germline V CDR1 and CDR2: GTSNPN, SVGIG (reference sequence). CDR3 sequence reads: CAGRTSGRGSSYNEQFF. The CDR3, as DNA: TGTGCCGGCCGGACTAGCGGGAGGGGAAGCTCCTACAATGAGCAGTTCTTC.

This chain joins TRBV4-2 and TRBJ2-7; possible D gene TRBD2, 6 bases. The CDR3 runs to 13 residues. The ends were cut back, 1 base at V and 3 bases at J, with 7 bases in the middle. Looked up from germline, CDR1 is LGHNA and CDR2 is YNFKEQ. CDR3: CASSQVGGYEQYF. The CDR3 nucleotides are TGTGCCAGCAGCCAAGTGGGGGGCTACGAGCAGTACTTC.

The chain joins TRBV7-2 to TRBJ1-1; 9 bases match TRBD1. Germline CDR1 is SGHTA and CDR2 is FQGNSA. The CDR3 has 14 amino acids. The ends lost 5 bases at V and 7 bases at J; junction bases unmatched: 8. CDR3 DNA sequence: TGTGCCAGCAGCCCTAGGGGACAGGGACATGAAGCTTTCTTT. It is translated as CASSPRGQGHEAFF.

The J gene is TRBJ1-5, the V gene TRBV6-5; TRBD1 matches at 8 bases. Germline V gives CDR1 MNHEY, CDR2 SVGAGI. After removal of 4 bases from V and 4 bases from J, the junction contained 6 bases not matched to a gene. The CDR3 consists of 15 residues. In DNA form, the CDR3 reads TGTGCCAGCAGTTGGGGGACAGGTTTAAATCAGCCCCAGCATTTT. This sequence encodes CASSWGTGLNQPQHF.

The chain has TRBV3-1 (or the pseudogene TRBV3-2) and TRBJ2-7; 9 positions agree with TRBD2. J lost 0 bases, V lost 6 bases, and 6 bases had no gene match. Germline lookup yields CDR1 LGHDT and CDR2 YNNKEL (reference sequence). The CDR3 loop spans 15 amino acids. CDR3 bases: TGTGCCAGCAGGAAATCGACTAGCGGCTCCTACGAGCAGTACTTC. Translating it yields CASRKSTSGSYEQYF.

The chain recombines TRBV30 with TRBJ2-3; a possible D gene is TRBD1 (6 bases). V was shortened by 4 bases and J by 0 bases, with 14 bases between the two germline ends. CDR3 length equals 15 residues. In germline, CDR1 is GTSNPN, CDR2 SVGIG (reference sequence). In DNA, the CDR3 is TGTGCCTGGACCCTGAGGGGGTATAGCACAGATACGCAGTATTTT. This translates into CAWTLRGYSTDTQYF.